A single count supports the clone carrying this TCR beta chain. A sample-barcoded 5' primer and a J-beta primer mix were used in a second PCR of about 6 to 11 cycles. TCRdb re-analysed the 5' RACE reads in MiXCR, keeping a single row per CDR3 protein. The sample records about 800,000 distinct CDR3 sequences, 58% being singletons. Germline assignment: CDR1 DFQATT and CDR2 SNEGSKA (reference sequence). Trimming took off 5 bases at V and 1 base at J, with 15 bases between the two ends. CDR3 size: 14 residues. These data come from a study of blood T cells in healthy people across ages. The rearrangement uses TRBV20-1 and TRBJ2-7; D possibly corresponds to TRBD2 (6 bases). This clonotype was sampled from a man aged 25 to 45 in good health. Material: blood. This CDR3 is CSAPNSGISYEQYF. The CDR3, as DNA: TGCAGTGCTCCGAATAGCGGCATATCCTACGAGCAGTACTTC.